This TCR beta chain was recovered during a study of blood T cell repertoires in COVID-19 (dated by TCRdb to 2019 to 2021). Broadly, across the study: The collaborator samples originated in the United States, Italy and Spain and spanned the acute and convalescent phases of COVID-19. The prospective study material was composed of cDNA or gDNA derived from T cells, B-cell-depleted T cells, or PBMCs. The dataset comprised deeply sampled blood TCRbeta repertoires from subjects exposed to, actively infected with, or recovered from COVID-19. The repertoires were released in a freely available public database meant as a resource for research on the immune response to SARS-CoV-2. Samples came from the ongoing ImmuneRACE study (first 160 participants) plus 1,254 subjects from 6 global collaborators. Nearly every sample came with metadata listing a de-identified subject ID, COVID-19 status, age in years and sex. Where available, HLA class I and class II types were taken from metadata supplied by the sample provider and were not determined by assay-based typing. General study outcomes and caveats: Clinical and demographic metadata were provided uncurated, with the amount varying by source and participant.

The immunoSEQ Assay, a bias-controlled multiplex PCR, was used to amplify TCRbeta CDR3 regions from genomic DNA. Under the source paper's analysis protocol: The number of nucleated cells in each sample was estimated by amplification of reference gene primers within the assay. Sequence reads were collapsed and filtered to measure the absolute abundance of every unique TCRbeta CDR3 rearrangement. Productive Simpson clonality was computed per sample as the square root of Simpson's diversity index over productive rearrangements. Not all clones reach the TCRdb copy of this immuneACCESS table, which keeps in-frame sequences only. Checked studies attribute under half of the gap to unresolved V genes and leave the rest unexplained. The V and J calls and the clone size are those of that table, but D and trimming were determined from the DNA. This sample gives about 250,000 clones in total; about four fifths of them show up just once. Of the sample, around 5.4% falls within the top ten clones.

Points on this clone: This receptor's antigen is unknown. Within one base of it there is no much larger clone, and no base qualities were kept.

In the germline V gene, CDR1 corresponds to MNHEY and CDR2 to SVGAGI. Spanning cysteine to phenylalanine, the CDR3 consists of 15 amino acids. The CDR3 DNA has 45 bases and is translated from base 1. The V end gives up 6 bases and the J end 4 bases, leaving 10 bases in the junction not matched to a gene. Whole blood was collected in K2EDTA tubes by collaborating institutions according to the institutions' own protocols. For TCRbeta analysis, collaborators shipped samples as frozen whole blood, isolated PBMCs, or DNA extracted from either of those sample types. The TCR was taken from a man at least 80 years old with acute or convalescent COVID-19. The source material was peripheral blood. The sequence links TRBV6-5 to TRBJ1-1, and 8 junction bases match TRBD1. The DNA reads as follows: TGTGCCAGCAGACCCTCGGACAGGGAGGGCACTGAAGCTTTCTTT. It translates to CASRPSDREGTEAFF.